One and the same sample provided the 23 T cell receptor beta chains below, sequenced in a study of T cell repertoires in cytomegalovirus infection. TCRdb re-derived calls from the reads in MiXCR, one entry per CDR3 protein. This repertoire shows under 600,000 distinct CDR3 sequences, 15% to 20% found once; its top ten account for about 24%. Material: CD8+ T cells from PBMCs. Receptors originate from a human donor in good health (CMV status not recorded). Some clones in this sample may be carry-over from other donors' samples.

The rearrangement links TRBV20-1 to TRBJ2-2; the match to TRBD1 covers 9 bases. CDR1 and CDR2 from the germline V gene are DFQATT and SNEGSKA (reference sequence). This CDR3 region has 20 residues. The ends lost 0 bases at V and 3 bases at J; junction bases unmatched: 17. CDR3 coding DNA: TGCAGTGCTAGAGATGAGCGGGACAGGGAGGTCGCGTGGGACACCGGGGAGCTGTTTTTT. Protein product: CSARDERDREVAWDTGELFF.

This clonotype was seen ten or more times. The V call is TRBV7-3, the J call TRBJ1-2; 8 bases line up with TRBD1. The CDR3 contains 13 residues. Germline V gene data show CDR1 as SGHTA and CDR2 as FQGTGA. J lost 6 bases, V lost 11 bases, and 11 bases had no gene match. The CDR3 nucleotides are TGTGCCGGGCTACCGTCAGGGGGCGATGGCTACACCTTC. It encodes CAGLPSGGDGYTF.

The chain recombines TRBV19 with TRBJ1-5; the D is unclear. V was pared by 8 bases and J by 5 bases, with 10 bases between. The CDR3 contains 12 residues. Germline V gives CDR1 LNHDA, CDR2 SQIVND (reference sequence). CDR3 sequence: CASCSVDQPQHF. The CDR3 DNA is TGTGCCAGTTGCTCAGTGGATCAGCCCCAGCATTTT. Combining the CDR3 with reference TRBV19 and TRBJ1-5 gives the whole variable domain DGGITQSPKYLFRKEGQNVTLSCEQNLNHDAMYWYRQDPGQGLRLIYYSQIVNDFQKGDIAEGYSVSREKKESFPLTVTSAQKNPTAFYLCASCSVDQPQHFGDGTRLSIL.

The table lists this clonotype with many counts. V gene TRBV6-8 combines with J gene TRBJ1-5; D is perhaps TRBD1 (5 bases). CDR1 and CDR2 from the germline V gene are MNHGY and SAAAGT. Trimming shortened V by 7 bases and J by 2 bases, and 21 bases separated the two germline ends. The CDR3 is 17 residues long. CDR3 amino acids: CASIRGRASGGNQPQHF. Here the CDR3 DNA reads TGTGCCAGCATCAGAGGCAGGGCCAGTGGGGGCAATCAGCCCCAGCATTTT.

This clonotype has just a few counts. This chain joins TRBV19 and TRBJ1-1, with D unresolved. Trimming removed 1 base at V and 1 base at J, with 4 bases between. Germline lookup yields CDR1 LNHDA and CDR2 SQIVND (reference sequence). The CDR3 sequence is 13 residues long. The CDR3 region is CASSIGTNTEAFF. The CDR3 DNA reads TGTGCCAGTAGTATAGGTACGAACACTGAAGCTTTCTTT.

Points on this clonotype: A much larger clone is a single base away; this may be a read error. This chain connects TRBV11-2 to TRBJ2-7; 7 nucleotides match TRBD2. Germline V gene sequence: CDR1 SGHAT, CDR2 FQNNGV. Trimming removed 5 bases from V and 1 base from J; junction bases left unmatched: 14. This CDR3 has 17 residues. DNA of the CDR3: TGTGCCAGCAGCGCCAGAATATACGGAGCGGGATCCTACGAGCAGTACTTC. Amino acids: CASSARIYGAGSYEQYF.

This clonotype was detected ten times or more. The V call is TRBV11-2, the J call TRBJ2-5, with D possibly being TRBD2 (7 bases). The CDR3 totals 15 residues. Germline V gene data show CDR1 as SGHAT and CDR2 as FQNNGV. Trimming pared 3 bases from V and 2 bases from J, leaving 13 bases between. This CDR3 reads CASSLGGGRQETQYF. CDR3 DNA: TGTGCCAGCAGCTTGGGGGGCGGGAGACAAGAGACCCAGTACTTC.

About this clonotype itself: The conserved closing phenylalanine or tryptophan is absent in this CDR3, likely reflecting a read error. CDR3 nucleotide sequence: TGTGCCAGCAGTTTAGAGATGGTCCGGGCTAGCCCCTCCTACGAGCAGTACTTA. Encoded protein: CASSLEMVRASPSYEQYL. V and J are TRBV28 and TRBJ2-7, with TRBD2 as a possible D gene (5 bases). Looked up from germline, CDR1 is MDHEN and CDR2 is SYDVKM. Trimming removed 2 bases from V and 0 bases from J, with 20 bases in between. The CDR3 sequence is 18 residues long.

This clonotype was detected only a few times. V gene TRBV7-9 combines with J gene TRBJ2-1; 8 positions match TRBD2. After removal of 5 bases from V and 3 bases from J, the junction contained 9 bases not matched to a gene. Germline CDR1 reads SEHNR; CDR2 reads FQNEAQ (reference sequence). This CDR3 contains 16 residues. For the CDR3, the DNA is TGTGCCAGCAGCCCCCCGACTAGCGAAAGCTACAATGAGCAGTTCTTC. As protein: CASSPPTSESYNEQFF.

This clonotype appeared many times. The rearrangement uses TRBV7-3 and TRBJ2-3; no clear D. This CDR3 region has 15 residues. V lost 5 bases, J lost 4 bases, and 16 bases lay in between. Looked up from germline, CDR1 is SGHTA and CDR2 is FQGTGA. The CDR3 DNA reads as TGTGCCAGCAGCATCCGTCCCCTCCCCGCAGATACGCAGTATTTT. This gives the protein CASSIRPLPADTQYF.

This clonotype was detected many times. The chain couples TRBV19 to TRBJ1-5, with 12 positions matching TRBD1. Germline CDR1 is LNHDA and CDR2 is SQIVND (reference sequence). CDR3 length: 17 residues. The V and J ends lost 6 bases and 7 bases, in that order; junction bases with no gene match: 13. The CDR3 here is CASSLRRGTGGRQPQHF. DNA of the CDR3: TGTGCCAGTAGCCTTCGAAGGGGGACAGGGGGCCGACAGCCCCAGCATTTT.

The chain links TRBV19 to TRBJ1-2; D gene ambiguous. V was shortened by 0 bases and J by 0 bases, with 8 bases between the two germline ends. The germline CDR1 and CDR2 sequences are LNHDA and SQIVND (reference sequence). The CDR3 has 15 amino acids. The CDR3 region has the DNA TGTGCCAGTAGTATAGATTGGGATTCTAACTATGGCTACACCTTC. Its protein is CASSIDWDSNYGYTF.

The chain recombines TRBV19 with TRBJ2-5; TRBD2 is a possible D gene (5 bases). Trimming took off 4 bases at V and 2 bases at J, with 11 bases between the two ends. The CDR3 has 14 amino acids. Germline CDR1 is LNHDA and CDR2 is SQIVND (reference sequence). The CDR3, as DNA: TGTGCCAGTAGTAGGAGGACGGAACAAGAGACCCAGTACTTC. Protein: CASSRRTEQETQYF.

A few counts support this clonotype. The J gene is TRBJ1-1, the V gene TRBV4-1; unclear D gene. Germline-derived CDR1 and CDR2 are MGHRA and YSYEKL. The germline V and J ends were trimmed by 2 bases and 8 bases, with 12 bases remaining between them. CDR3 length: 13 amino acids. For the CDR3, the DNA is TGCGCCAGCAGCCAAACGATAACCCTAGAAGCTTTCTTT. Protein: CASSQTITLEAFF.

This chain joins TRBV19 and TRBJ1-5; D may be TRBD1 (5 bases). The germline V and J ends were trimmed by 5 bases and 6 bases, with 17 bases remaining between them. Germline lookup yields CDR1 LNHDA and CDR2 SQIVND (reference sequence). This CDR3 has 15 residues. The CDR3 loop is CASSWTGGSRQPQHF. The CDR3 DNA sequence: TGTGCCAGTAGTTGGACGGGGGGTAGTCGTCAGCCCCAGCATTTT.

Ten or more counts support this clonotype. The J gene is TRBJ2-5, the V gene TRBV11-3; perhaps D is TRBD1 or TRBD2 (6 bases each). The germline gives CDR1 SGHNT, CDR2 YENEEA. CDR3 size: 15 residues. V was trimmed by 6 bases and J by 7 bases, leaving 21 bases between them. Here the CDR3 DNA reads TGTGCCAGCAGTTTTCTAGCAGCCAAGGGGGGGACCCAGTACTTC. Protein sequence: CASSFLAAKGGTQYF.

Worth noting for this clonotype: One base away lies a much larger clone, so this may be a sequencing read error. V gene TRBV12-3 or TRBV12-4 combines with J gene TRBJ1-5, with D possibly TRBD1 on 5 matching bases. The CDR3 spans 15 residues. Trimming took off 6 bases at V and 2 bases at J, with 14 bases between the two ends. The CDR3 DNA sequence: TGTGCCAGCAGCAGACAGCCCTTAGGCAATCAGCCCCAGCATTTT. This codes for CASSRQPLGNQPQHF.

This clonotype was observed many times. This sequence joins TRBV29-1 and TRBJ2-7; 12 bases are shared with TRBD2. Germline V gives CDR1 SQVTM, CDR2 ANQGSEA. The CDR3 has 15 residues. Unmatched junction bases numbered 6, after V lost 6 bases and J lost 0 bases. The CDR3 sequence: CSVLAGGGTSYEQYF. In nucleotides, the CDR3 is TGCAGCGTCCTAGCGGGAGGGGGGACCTCCTACGAGCAGTACTTC.

The table lists this clonotype with many counts. The chain employs TRBV7-2 and TRBJ2-5; either TRBD1 or TRBD2 may fit D (7 bases each). V was trimmed by 5 bases and J by 5 bases, leaving 18 bases between them. The germline gives CDR1 SGHTA, CDR2 FQGNSA. CDR3 length: 15 amino acids. CDR3 in DNA: TGTGCCAGCAGCCCATACTACAGGGGAGGGGAGACCCAGTACTTC. This translates into CASSPYYRGGETQYF.

Comments on this clonotype: A much larger clone lies a single base off, so this may be a read error. This chain joins TRBV9 and TRBJ2-3; no firm D call. The CDR3 has 11 residues. V lost 7 bases, J lost 1 base, and 4 bases lay in between. In germline, CDR1 is SGDLS, CDR2 YYNGEE. The CDR3 DNA reads TGTGCCAGCGGCCGCACAGATACGCAGTATTTT. Translating gives CASGRTDTQYF.

The chain joins TRBV28 to TRBJ2-3, with 7 bases identical to TRBD1. The CDR3 covers 15 residues. Trimming removed 6 bases from V and 10 bases from J; junction bases left unmatched: 16. Germline V gene sequence: CDR1 MDHEN, CDR2 SYDVKM. The CDR3 nucleotides are TGTGCCAGCAGCTCCGACAGGGCCCCAATTTATGCGCAGTATTTT. Amino acid sequence: CASSSDRAPIYAQYF.

Many counts were recorded for this clonotype. The V call is TRBV7-8, the J call TRBJ2-5; no reliable D call. Per germline, CDR1 SGHVS and CDR2 FQNEAQ. The CDR3 spans 11 residues. Trimming stripped 2 bases from V and 5 bases from J, with 3 bases between. CDR3 protein: CASSLKETQYF. Here the CDR3 DNA reads TGTGCCAGCAGCTTAAAGGAGACCCAGTACTTC.

The chain has TRBV5-5 and TRBJ2-7; TRBD2 aligns across 10 bases. The CDR3 is made up of 14 amino acids. Trimming removed 3 bases from V and 6 bases from J; junction bases left unmatched: 6. The V gene's germline CDR1 is SGHKS and CDR2 YYEKEE (reference sequence). This CDR3 reads CASSSSGRPIEQYF. CDR3 sequence (DNA): TGTGCCAGCAGCTCTAGCGGGAGACCGATCGAGCAGTACTTC.